Sequencing of this T cell receptor beta chain was carried out in a study of T cell repertoires in cytomegalovirus infection. Study-level background: CMV infection and matching HLA type were both indicated by public TCR beta signatures.

In regard to this clonotype: The antigen remains unidentified. A much larger clone sits a single nucleotide away, making a read error possible.

The V and J ends lost 5 bases and 3 bases respectively, with 19 bases between them. Per germline, CDR1 SGHTA and CDR2 FQGNSA. The CDR3 runs to 16 residues. Study-wide points: There were carriers of CMV plus the relevant HLA, and cumulative public TCR beta family frequency identified them. The response measured ex vivo was dominated by TCR beta clonotypes (HLA-C-restricted and CMV-specific).

MiXCR was run by TCRdb on the reads, yielding one entry per CDR3 protein. The table lists roughly 600,000 distinct CDR3 sequences, roughly 24% of them singletons. The receptor was isolated from a human donor in good health (CMV status not recorded). Some clones in this sample may be carry-over from other donors' samples. Sequencing was performed on CD8+ T cells from PBMCs. The V gene is TRBV7-2, the J gene TRBJ1-2; D is unclear. CDR3 sequence reads: CASSPSAEAHDYGYTF. CDR3 DNA: TGTGCCAGCAGCCCCTCGGCTGAGGCGCACGACTATGGCTACACCTTC.